This entry lists 32 T cell receptor beta chains sequenced from one sample in a study of cytomegalovirus exposure and HLA in healthy donors. 13 Jbeta primers and 60 Vbeta primers were used for the PCR. Assay used: immunoSEQ multiplex PCR; TCRdb lists only in-frame clones, some missing. The sample shows about 90,000 clones, over 60% of them seen only once. Specimen: PBMCs. The source is a woman between 40 and 55 years old in good health and CMV-seropositive.

The chain carries TRBV7-9 and TRBJ2-2, with a weak D call TRBD1 (5 bases). Trimming removed 3 bases at V and 6 bases at J, with 8 bases between. Germline CDR1 reads SEHNR; CDR2 reads FQNEAQ (reference sequence). The CDR3 is 13 amino acids. The CDR3 here is CASSFTGPGELFF. The CDR3 nucleotides are TGTGCCAGCAGCTTTACAGGTCCCGGGGAGCTGTTTTTT.

The CDR3, as DNA: TGCGCCAGCAGCCCCTGGGGGGGAACCAATGAGCAGTTCTTC. Encoded protein: CASSPWGGTNEQFF. The rearrangement links TRBV5-1 to TRBJ2-1, with 7 bases fitting TRBD2. Germline-derived CDR1 and CDR2 are SGHRS and YFSETQ. V lost 4 bases, J lost 6 bases, and 7 bases stayed unmatched. The CDR3 spans 14 residues.

The chain uses TRBV5-1 and TRBJ2-5, with D possibly being TRBD1 (6 bases). The V end was cut by 1 base, the J end by 5 bases, with 18 bases between. There are 16 residues in the CDR3. Germline CDR1 SGHRS, CDR2 YFSETQ. Here the CDR3 reads CASSLKALGRGETQYF. The CDR3 nucleotides read TGCGCCAGCAGCTTGAAAGCGTTGGGCAGGGGTGAGACCCAGTACTTC.

V usage is TRBV5-1 and J usage is TRBJ1-4; the D gene is possibly TRBD1 (6 bases). Per the germline V gene, CDR1 is SGHRS and CDR2 is YFSETQ. The ends were cut back, 3 bases at V and 7 bases at J, with 13 bases in the middle. This CDR3 has 14 residues. CDR3: CASSSGAVGEKLFF. The CDR3 bases are TGCGCCAGCAGCTCAGGGGCTGTGGGTGAAAAACTGTTTTTT.

The J gene is TRBJ1-5, the V gene TRBV7-2, with 10 bases aligning to TRBD1. CDR3 size: 13 residues. The trim removed 6 bases at V and 7 bases at J, leaving 3 bases unmatched. Per the germline V gene, CDR1 is SGHTA and CDR2 is FQGNSA. Here the CDR3 DNA reads TGTGCCAGCAGTAGGGACAGGGGACAGCCCCAGCATTTT. This encodes CASSRDRGQPQHF.

This chain uses TRBV28 with TRBJ1-4; 7 nucleotides match TRBD1. This CDR3 region has 14 residues. CDR1 and CDR2 from the germline V gene are MDHEN and SYDVKM. V lost 3 bases to trimming and J lost 6 bases; unmatched junction nucleotides: 4. CDR3 DNA: TGTGCCAGCAGTTTGGAGACAGGGTATGAAAAACTGTTTTTT. This encodes CASSLETGYEKLFF. The entire variable domain, with the rest obtained from reference TRBV28 and TRBJ1-4, is as follows: DVKVTQSSRYLVKRTGEKVFLECVQDMDHENMFWYRQDPGLGLRLIYFSYDVKMKEKGDIPEGYSVSREKKERFSLILESASTNQTSMYLCASSLETGYEKLFFGSGTQLSVL.

The chain recombines TRBV19 with TRBJ2-3, with 7 bases identical to TRBD2. Per the germline V gene, CDR1 is LNHDA and CDR2 is SQIVND (reference sequence). The CDR3 consists of 14 residues. J gave up 1 base and V 10 bases, and 8 bases lay outside the gene matches. The CDR3 here is CATVGLVGTDTQYF. CDR3 in DNA: TGTGCCACCGTTGGACTAGTAGGCACAGATACGCAGTATTTT.

The chain joins TRBV7-3 to TRBJ2-7, with 7 nucleotides matching TRBD2. J lost 5 bases, V lost 5 bases, and 6 bases had no gene match. Germline V gives CDR1 SGHTA, CDR2 FQGTGA. The CDR3 runs 13 residues. The CDR3 loop reads CASSRGDLNEQYF. In nucleotides, the CDR3 is TGTGCCAGCAGCCGGGGGGACCTCAACGAGCAGTACTTC.

The CDR3: CASSSGIPQETQYF. As DNA, the CDR3 is TGTGCCAGCAGTTCCGGGATCCCCCAAGAGACCCAGTACTTC. The chain joins TRBV6-7 to TRBJ2-5; tentatively, D is TRBD2 (5 bases). TRBV6-7 belongs to the ORF category, with a function that is uncertain. Trimming took off 4 bases at V and 1 base at J, with 10 bases between the two ends. The CDR3 spans 14 residues.

This clone has only a few counts. This rearrangement joins TRBV30 to TRBJ1-5; maybe TRBD1 (6 bases). This CDR3 spans 13 amino acids. CDR1 GTSNPN and CDR2 SVGIG come from the germline V gene (reference sequence). V was shortened by 0 bases and J by 6 bases, with 9 bases between the two germline ends. CDR3 coding DNA: TGTGCCTGGAGTGTACAGGGTGGTCAGCCCCAGCATTTT. Protein product: CAWSVQGGQPQHF.

The chain combines TRBV5-1 with TRBJ2-7; the D gene is possibly TRBD1 (5 bases). This CDR3 region has 14 residues. V was pared by 3 bases and J by 1 base, with 11 bases between. The V gene's germline CDR1 is SGHRS and CDR2 YFSETQ. The CDR3 region is CASSSDSLSYEQYF. CDR3 sequence (DNA): TGCGCCAGCAGCTCCGACAGTCTATCCTACGAGCAGTACTTC.

V is TRBV6-6 and J is TRBJ2-7, with D possibly being TRBD2 (6 bases). The CDR3 covers 14 residues. Per the germline V gene, CDR1 is MNHNY and CDR2 is SVGAGI (reference sequence). V shed 5 bases and J shed 2 bases, with 13 bases lying between them. The CDR3 DNA reads TGTGCCAGCAGTCCCGTGCGGGACCCCTACGAGCAGTACTTC. This sequence encodes CASSPVRDPYEQYF.

In its sample, this clone was seen many times. The CDR3 reads CASSGGLIYEQYF. Written as DNA, the CDR3 is TGTGCCAGCAGCGGGGGACTTATCTACGAGCAGTACTTC. The chain uses TRBV6-5 and TRBJ2-7; D might be TRBD2 (6 bases). Germline CDR1 and CDR2: MNHEY and SVGAGI. This CDR3 spans 13 amino acids. Between the trimmed V and J ends, which lost 6 bases and 3 bases, there was a span of 12 bases.

In its sample, this clone was seen once. The chain carries TRBV13 and TRBJ2-7, with D possibly TRBD2 on 6 matching bases. This CDR3 region has 14 residues. V lost 4 bases, J lost 0 bases, and 10 bases lay in between. Germline V gene lookup returns CDR1 PRHDT and CDR2 FYEKMQ (reference sequence). The CDR3 loop is CASSSRGSSYEQYF. In DNA, the CDR3 is TGTGCCAGCAGCTCCCGGGGGAGCTCCTACGAGCAGTACTTC. Full variable domain (missing parts from reference TRBV13 and TRBJ2-7): AAGVIQSPRHLIKEKRETATLKCYPIPRHDTVYWYQQGPGQDPQFLISFYEKMQSDKGSIPDRFSAQQFSDYHSELNMSSLELGDSALYFCASSSRGSSYEQYFGPGTRLTVT.

In its sample, this clone was seen once. The CDR3: CASSLGQTRPSSGNTIYF. As DNA, the CDR3 is TGTGCCAGCAGCTTAGGACAGACCAGACCCAGCTCTGGAAACACCATATATTTT. V and J are TRBV11-2 and TRBJ1-3; maybe TRBD1 (5 bases). Trimming shortened V by 1 base and J by 0 bases, and 16 bases separated the two germline ends. This CDR3 has 18 amino acids. The germline V gene has CDR1 SGHAT and CDR2 FQNNGV. Based on the CDR3 plus reference TRBV11-2 and TRBJ1-3, the full variable domain is EAGVAQSPRYKIIEKRQSVAFWCNPISGHATLYWYQQILGQGPKLLIQFQNNGVVDDSQLPKDRFSAERLKGVDSTLKIQPAKLEDSAVYLCASSLGQTRPSSGNTIYFGEGSWLTVV.

This clone was found once. The rearrangement links TRBV19 to TRBJ2-7, with TRBD2 matching over 11 bases. The V gene end was trimmed by 5 bases and the J gene end by 2 bases; junction bases not matched to a gene: 8. Germline V gives CDR1 LNHDA, CDR2 SQIVND (reference sequence). The CDR3 runs 16 residues. As DNA, the CDR3 is TGTGCCAGTAGTCCTGAGATAGCGGGAGGGCCCTACGAGCAGTACTTC. It encodes CASSPEIAGGPYEQYF.

Here the CDR3 DNA reads TGCGCCAGCTATCCGGGACTAGCGGGAGGGACCGGGGAGCTGTTTTTT. This codes for CASYPGLAGGTGELFF. The rearrangement joins TRBV5-1 to TRBJ2-2; TRBD2 aligns across 16 bases. V shed 7 bases, J shed 5 bases, and the junction held 5 bases outside the gene matches. The V gene's germline CDR1 is SGHRS and CDR2 YFSETQ. The CDR3 covers 16 residues.

The chain combines TRBV29-1 with TRBJ2-4; 7 nucleotides line up with TRBD1. The CDR3 has 13 residues. V lost 4 bases to trimming and J lost 5 bases; unmatched junction nucleotides: 5. CDR1 SQVTM and CDR2 ANQGSEA come from the germline V gene. The DNA for the CDR3 is TGCAGCGTTGCTGGGACAGACCAAAACATTCAGTACTTC. This gives the protein CSVAGTDQNIQYF.

The rearrangement joins TRBV7-3 to TRBJ2-1, with TRBD1 matching over 8 bases. The CDR3 runs 17 residues. Germline assignment: CDR1 SGHTA and CDR2 FQGTGA. V was pared by 1 base and J by 4 bases, with 9 bases of the junction left unmatched. The CDR3 reads CASSLITIRTGYNEQFF. In DNA form, the CDR3 reads TGTGCCAGCAGCTTAATTACGATCCGGACAGGGTACAATGAGCAGTTCTTC.

The rearrangement joins TRBV7-9 to TRBJ2-1; no clear D. Germline V CDR1 and CDR2: SEHNR, FQNEAQ (reference sequence). There are 15 residues in the CDR3. Trimming cost V 5 bases and J 4 bases, with 15 bases left between them. DNA of the CDR3: TGTGCCAGCAGCCCACCTGAGCCATCATACAATGAGCAGTTCTTC. Translation gives CASSPPEPSYNEQFF.

The chain links TRBV29-1 to TRBJ1-1; possible D gene TRBD1, 5 bases. The CDR3 extends over 14 amino acids. CDR1 and CDR2 from the germline V gene are SQVTM and ANQGSEA. V was shortened by 4 bases and J by 1 base, with 13 bases between the two germline ends. The CDR3 protein is CSVVSRVGNTEAFF. In nucleotides, the CDR3 is TGCAGCGTTGTGTCCAGGGTGGGGAACACTGAAGCTTTCTTT.

In this sample, this clone turned up once. This chain joins TRBV2 and TRBJ2-3; 13 positions agree with TRBD2. Germline V gene data show CDR1 as SNHLY and CDR2 as FYNNEI. The CDR3 totals 16 residues. V shed 7 bases and J 3 bases; nucleotides not matched to a gene: 7. This CDR3 reads CASKPLAGGKTDTQYF. The DNA for the CDR3 is TGTGCCAGCAAACCACTAGCGGGAGGGAAGACAGATACGCAGTATTTT.

The rearrangement uses TRBV2 and TRBJ1-2; weak D call: TRBD1 (5 bases). Trimming removed 4 bases at V and 2 bases at J, with 8 bases between. The CDR3 loop spans 13 amino acids. Germline-derived CDR1 and CDR2 are SNHLY and FYNNEI. The CDR3 reads CASSGGGNYGYTF. In DNA form, the CDR3 reads TGTGCCAGCAGTGGGGGGGGAAACTATGGCTACACCTTC.

The V call is TRBV29-1, the J call TRBJ2-1; tentatively, D is TRBD2 (5 bases). The CDR3 extends over 14 amino acids. The V and J ends lost 4 bases and 2 bases respectively, with 12 bases between them. Germline V CDR1 and CDR2: SQVTM, ANQGSEA. For the CDR3, the DNA is TGCAGCGTTGCACGAGGAGGTCCCTACAATGAGCAGTTCTTC. Translated: CSVARGGPYNEQFF.

This chain joins TRBV11-3 and TRBJ2-2; 12 bases are a match to TRBD2. V shed 5 bases, J shed 3 bases, and the junction held 7 bases outside the gene matches. Germline V CDR1 and CDR2: SGHNT, YENEEA. The CDR3 consists of 17 residues. The CDR3 is CASSRIRLAGDTGELFF. CDR3 in DNA: TGTGCCAGCAGCCGGATAAGACTAGCGGGGGACACCGGGGAGCTGTTTTTT.

The V call is TRBV27, the J call TRBJ2-2, with TRBD2 identical over 11 bases. This CDR3 is built from 18 residues. The V gene's germline CDR1 is MNHEY and CDR2 SMNVEV (reference sequence). V was clipped by 6 bases and J by 5 bases; unmatched bases: 14. CDR3 in DNA: TGTGCCAGCAGGACATCCGGGACTAGCGGTTCGGTGACCGGGGAGCTGTTTTTT. Its translation is CASRTSGTSGSVTGELFF.

The chain employs TRBV4-3 and TRBJ2-3; D might be TRBD2 (5 bases). CDR3 length: 14 residues. In germline, CDR1 is LGHNA, CDR2 YSLEER. Trimming took 0 bases from V and 6 from J, leaving 10 bases between them. The DNA for the CDR3 is TGCGCCAGCAGCCAAGAAACCCCGGGGGATACGCAGTATTTT. This encodes CASSQETPGDTQYF.

This rearrangement joins TRBV5-6 to TRBJ2-7; TRBD1 aligns across 7 bases. Per the germline V gene, CDR1 is SGHDT and CDR2 is YYEEEE. The ends lost 4 bases at V and 0 bases at J; junction bases unmatched: 10. This CDR3 has 16 residues. For the CDR3, the DNA is TGTGCCAGCAGCAGACGACAGGGTAGGCTCTCCTACGAGCAGTACTTC. This encodes CASSRRQGRLSYEQYF.

This clone is a singleton in its sample. J is TRBJ1-2 and V is TRBV28; 9 bases are a match to TRBD1. This CDR3 is 16 amino acids long. Germline CDR1 and CDR2: MDHEN and SYDVKM. The junction had 7 bases not matched to a gene; V was cut back by 4 bases and J by 1 base. CDR3 sequence (DNA): TGTGCCAGCAGTTCCTCGGGACAGGGATTTAACTATGGCTACACCTTC. It translates to CASSSSGQGFNYGYTF.

This clone occurred once. This rearrangement joins TRBV2 to TRBJ2-4; a possible D gene is TRBD2 (5 bases). The CDR3 length is 14 residues. Germline values: CDR1 SNHLY, CDR2 FYNNEI. Trimming removed 6 bases at V and 0 bases at J, with 9 bases between. Here the CDR3 DNA reads TGTGCCAGCAGCCGAGGGATAGCCAAAAACATTCAGTACTTC. Residues: CASSRGIAKNIQYF.

The chain joins TRBV10-3 to TRBJ2-5; 8 bases are a match to TRBD2. In germline, CDR1 is ENHRY, CDR2 SYGVKD. V trimming: 5 bases; J trimming: 0 bases; junction bases outside the gene matches: 5. This CDR3 is built from 15 residues. The CDR3 DNA reads as TGTGCCATCAGTCGGGGACTAGAGTACCAAGAGACCCAGTACTTC. This translates into CAISRGLEYQETQYF.

This clone was found once. This rearrangement joins TRBV4-3 to TRBJ2-5; tentatively, D is TRBD1 (6 bases). There are 14 residues in the CDR3. Trimming took 1 base from V and 5 from J, leaving 11 bases between them. Germline V gene sequence: CDR1 LGHNA, CDR2 YSLEER. This chain's CDR3 is CASSQVQGEETQYF. The CDR3 DNA follows: TGCGCCAGCAGCCAAGTACAGGGAGAGGAGACCCAGTACTTC.